The 29 T cell receptor beta chains below were found in one sample sequenced in a study of OX40 agonist ivuxolimab in advanced cancers. Assay used: immunoSEQ multiplex PCR; TCRdb lists only in-frame clones, some missing. The repertoire holds about 19,000 clones, with roughly 68% as singletons. This material consisted of CD4+ or CD8+ T cells sorted from blood, taken in a trial of the OX40 agonist ivuxolimab. The source is an adult with an advanced solid tumor such as melanoma, head and neck, liver or kidney cancer.

The CDR3 here is CASSPLGLAGEQYF. DNA for the CDR3: TGTGCCAGCAGCCCCTTAGGACTAGCGGGAGAGCAGTACTTC. This chain uses TRBV7-9 with TRBJ2-7, with 12 bases fitting TRBD2. The CDR3 runs 14 residues. Losses at the gene ends were 5 bases for V and 7 bases for J; bases not matched to a gene: 6. Germline loops: CDR1 SEHNR, CDR2 FQNEAQ (reference sequence).

This clone was recorded only once. J is TRBJ2-7 and V is TRBV18; maybe TRBD1 (5 bases). V was trimmed by 3 bases and J by 2 bases, leaving 11 bases between them. The V gene's germline CDR1 is KGHSH and CDR2 LQKENI. CDR3 length equals 14 residues. The CDR3 protein is CASSPPRATYEQYF. CDR3 nucleotides: TGTGCCAGCTCACCGCCCAGGGCGACCTACGAGCAGTACTTC.

This chain joins TRBV28 and TRBJ2-5; D uncertain. Trimming pared 4 bases from V and 4 bases from J, leaving 13 bases between. The CDR3 extends over 14 amino acids. Germline loops: CDR1 MDHEN, CDR2 SYDVKM. The CDR3 region has the DNA TGTGCCAGCAGTTCCGAGGTAATGCGAGAGACCCAGTACTTC. It encodes CASSSEVMRETQYF.

The chain is built from TRBV4-1 and TRBJ2-7; tentatively, D is TRBD1 (6 bases). Germline V gene lookup returns CDR1 MGHRA and CDR2 YSYEKL. The CDR3 is 17 residues long. The ends were cut back, 1 base at V and 3 bases at J, with 19 bases in the middle. CDR3 residues: CASSQGSGDAILYEQYF. Written as DNA, the CDR3 is TGCGCCAGCAGCCAAGGATCAGGGGACGCCATACTCTACGAGCAGTACTTC.

The table lists this clone with a few counts. V usage is TRBV7-9 and J usage is TRBJ2-7; 7 nucleotides match TRBD1. Germline CDR1 is SEHNR and CDR2 is FQNEAQ (reference sequence). CDR3 size: 16 residues. Unmatched junction bases numbered 11, after V lost 5 bases and J lost 1 base. The CDR3 is CASSERQGFDSYEQYF. The CDR3 bases are TGTGCCAGCAGCGAAAGACAGGGTTTTGATTCCTACGAGCAGTACTTC.

This chain joins TRBV6-6 and TRBJ2-7, with a possible D match to TRBD1 (6 bases). Per germline, CDR1 MNHNY and CDR2 SVGAGI (reference sequence). The CDR3 is 14 amino acids. Trimming took 2 bases from V and 3 from J, leaving 11 bases between them. The CDR3 here is CASSYPLGGYEQYF. Here the CDR3 DNA reads TGTGCCAGCAGTTACCCTTTAGGGGGCTACGAGCAGTACTTC.

This clone was detected only a few times. The chain recombines TRBV11-2 with TRBJ2-5; weak D call: TRBD1 (5 bases). Germline V CDR1 and CDR2: SGHAT, FQNNGV. The CDR3 totals 16 residues. The V gene lost 1 base and the J gene lost 4 bases, with 16 bases spanning the gap. The CDR3 sequence: CASSLVFGAGVETQYF. CDR3 nucleotide sequence: TGTGCCAGCAGCTTAGTTTTTGGGGCCGGTGTAGAGACCCAGTACTTC. Supplemented by reference TRBV11-2 and TRBJ2-5, the full variable domain reads EAGVAQSPRYKIIEKRQSVAFWCNPISGHATLYWYQQILGQGPKLLIQFQNNGVVDDSQLPKDRFSAERLKGVDSTLKIQPAKLEDSAVYLCASSLVFGAGVETQYFGPGTRLLVL.

This clone was seen a single time. The genes are TRBV7-8 and TRBJ2-7; D remains unclear. Germline loops: CDR1 SGHVS, CDR2 FQNEAQ. The ends were cut back, 3 bases at V and 6 bases at J, with 12 bases in the middle. The CDR3 covers 13 residues. CDR3 sequence reads: CASSFGIGREQYF. CDR3 nucleotide sequence: TGTGCCAGCAGCTTCGGTATAGGGCGCGAGCAGTACTTC.

The J gene is TRBJ1-1, the V gene TRBV6-5; tentatively, D is TRBD1 (6 bases). The CDR3 length is 14 residues. CDR1 and CDR2 (germline): MNHEY, SVGAGI. Trimming removed 0 bases at V and 2 bases at J, with 7 bases between. The CDR3 nucleotides are TGTGCCAGCAGTTACTCACAGGGTAACACTGAAGCTTTCTTT. Its protein is CASSYSQGNTEAFF.

This clone was counted between two and nine times. This chain connects TRBV20-1 to TRBJ2-1, with 7 bases that match TRBD2. Germline CDR1 and CDR2: DFQATT and SNEGSKA (reference sequence). The CDR3 has 11 residues. V lost 6 bases to trimming and J lost 4 bases; unmatched junction nucleotides: 0. This CDR3 reads CSAGGYNEQFF. The CDR3 coding sequence is TGCAGTGCGGGGGGGTACAATGAGCAGTTCTTC.

This chain links TRBV28 with TRBJ1-5, with D possibly TRBD1 on 5 matching bases. Trimming shortened V by 6 bases and J by 0 bases, and 9 bases separated the two germline ends. Germline loops: CDR1 MDHEN, CDR2 SYDVKM. CDR3 size: 14 residues. As DNA, the CDR3 is TGTGCCAGCAGACAGGTTTTTAGCAATCAGCCCCAGCATTTT. The encoded protein is CASRQVFSNQPQHF. The whole variable domain, remainder taken from reference TRBV28 and TRBJ1-5, is DVKVTQSSRYLVKRTGEKVFLECVQDMDHENMFWYRQDPGLGLRLIYFSYDVKMKEKGDIPEGYSVSREKKERFSLILESASTNQTSMYLCASRQVFSNQPQHFGDGTRLSIL.

In DNA form, the CDR3 reads TGCGCCAGCAGCCACAGGGGACAGGGCTACGAGCAGTACTTC. Its translation is CASSHRGQGYEQYF. This chain joins TRBV4-3 and TRBJ2-5; 9 nucleotides match TRBD1. The J call is uncertain, as TRBJ2-7 better fits the DNA end. Germline CDR1 and CDR2: LGHNA and YSLEER. CDR3 length: 14 residues.

V and J are TRBV27 and TRBJ1-5; tentatively, D is TRBD1 (6 bases). The CDR3 is 15 residues long. Looked up from germline, CDR1 is MNHEY and CDR2 is SMNVEV (reference sequence). V was clipped by 5 bases and J by 5 bases, with 16 bases between them. The CDR3 sequence: CASSATGNFYQPQHF. In DNA, the CDR3 is TGTGCCAGCAGTGCCACAGGGAATTTTTATCAGCCCCAGCATTTT.

This sequence joins TRBV28 and TRBJ2-7; D is perhaps TRBD1 or TRBD2 (6 bases each). Trimming left V 2 bases short and J 6 bases short, with 11 bases between. This CDR3 comprises 13 residues. In germline, CDR1 is MDHEN, CDR2 SYDVKM. CDR3 in amino acids: CASSLPGASEQYF. CDR3 coding DNA: TGTGCCAGCAGTTTACCGGGGGCGAGCGAGCAGTACTTC.

V is TRBV5-6 and J is TRBJ2-7; 7 positions agree with TRBD1. This CDR3 is built from 15 residues. With V trimmed by 2 bases and J by 3 bases, 8 bases remained unmatched. Germline V lookup: CDR1 SGHDT, CDR2 YYEEEE. The DNA for the CDR3 is TGTGCCAGCAGCTTCCCGGGACAGAGGAACTACGAGCAGTACTTC. This gives the protein CASSFPGQRNYEQYF. Full variable domain (outside the CDR3, taken from reference TRBV5-6 and TRBJ2-7): DAGVTQSPTHLIKTRGQQVTLRCSPKSGHDTVSWYQQALGQGPQFIFQYYEEEERQRGNFPDRFSGHQFPNYSSELNVNALLLGDSALYLCASSFPGQRNYEQYFGPGTRLTVT.

The V gene is TRBV28, the J gene TRBJ2-3; 10 bases are a match to TRBD2. The germline gives CDR1 MDHEN, CDR2 SYDVKM. The CDR3 has 15 amino acids. Trimming cost V 3 bases and J 3 bases; bases outside gene matches: 3. CDR3 amino acids: CASSLPSGSTDTQYF. For the CDR3, the DNA is TGTGCCAGCAGTTTGCCTAGCGGGAGTACAGATACGCAGTATTTT.

The gene calls are TRBV4-2 and TRBJ2-3, with 8 bases that match TRBD2. The CDR3 is 20 residues long. Trimming cost V 0 bases and J 3 bases; bases outside gene matches: 17. Germline CDR1 and CDR2: LGHNA and YNFKEQ. CDR3 in amino acids: CASSQDLWAGGQPRTDTQYF. In DNA form, the CDR3 reads TGTGCCAGCAGCCAAGATCTGTGGGCGGGGGGCCAACCGAGGACAGATACGCAGTATTTT.

This rearrangement joins TRBV6-4 to TRBJ2-7; the D is unclear. The CDR3 length is 14 residues. From germline, CDR1 is MRHNA and CDR2 SNTAGT. V was trimmed by 0 bases and J by 6 bases, leaving 12 bases between them. CDR3 sequence: CASSDSPPGREQYF. The CDR3 nucleotides read TGTGCCAGCAGTGACTCCCCGCCAGGTCGCGAGCAGTACTTC.

CDR3 sequence: CASSPHKGGHGYTF. The DNA of the CDR3 is TGTGCCAGCAGCCCTCATAAGGGGGGGCATGGCTACACCTTC. V gene TRBV9 combines with J gene TRBJ1-2; tentative D call: TRBD1 (6 bases). V lost 4 bases to trimming and J lost 6 bases, with 16 bases between them. Germline-derived CDR1 and CDR2 are SGDLS and YYNGEE. CDR3 size: 14 residues. The full variable domain, rest sourced from reference TRBV9 and TRBJ1-2, is DSGVTQTPKHLITATGQRVTLRCSPRSGDLSVYWYQQSLDQGLQFLIQYYNGEERAKGNILERFSAQQFPDLHSELNLSSLELGDSALYFCASSPHKGGHGYTFGSGTRLTVV.

This clone appeared a few times. The chain recombines TRBV9 with TRBJ1-2; a weak D match, TRBD1 (5 bases). Trimming removed 6 bases at V and 5 bases at J, with 17 bases between. The CDR3 is 14 amino acids. Germline V gene lookup returns CDR1 SGDLS and CDR2 YYNGEE. CDR3 amino acids: CASTPGEGRYGYTF. Written as DNA, the CDR3 is TGTGCCAGCACCCCGGGGGAGGGGAGGTATGGCTACACCTTC.

In this sample, this clone turned up many times. The V gene is TRBV10-2, the J gene TRBJ2-7, with a tentative D call TRBD1 (5 bases). Per the germline V gene, CDR1 is WSHSY and CDR2 is SAAADI. This CDR3 contains 15 residues. V dropped 8 bases and J dropped 0 bases, with 17 bases sitting between them. CDR3 nucleotide sequence: TGCGCCAGCCGAGAATTCGGACAACCCTCCTACGAGCAGTACTTC. Translation gives CASREFGQPSYEQYF.

CDR3 sequence (DNA): TGTGCCAGCAGGGACAGGGTCACTCCCTACGAGCAGTACTTC. Translating it yields CASRDRVTPYEQYF. The chain employs TRBV6-5 and TRBJ2-7, with TRBD1 matching 8 bases. Trimming removed 6 bases from V and 2 bases from J; junction bases left unmatched: 6. This CDR3 has 14 residues. CDR1 and CDR2 from the germline V gene are MNHEY and SVGAGI.

V and J are TRBV7-2 and TRBJ2-7, with 8 bases lining up with TRBD2. The CDR3 has 13 residues. Per the germline V gene, CDR1 is SGHTA and CDR2 is FQGNSA. After removal of 4 bases from V and 4 bases from J, the junction contained 3 bases not matched to a gene. In nucleotides, the CDR3 is TGTGCCAGCAGCTATGGACTAGCATACGAGCAGTACTTC. Translated: CASSYGLAYEQYF.

This clone was observed a handful of times. J is TRBJ1-2 and V is TRBV7-9, with 8 bases matching TRBD1. The CDR3 runs to 13 residues. Per the germline V gene, CDR1 is SEHNR and CDR2 is FQNEAQ (reference sequence). With 5 bases clipped from V and 3 bases from J, the junction kept 2 bases outside the gene matches. CDR3 in DNA: TGTGCCAGCAGCCTGACAGGGGACTATGGCTACACCTTC. It encodes CASSLTGDYGYTF.

This clone was found a few times. The sample carries other DNA sequences with the same CDR3. J is TRBJ2-7 and V is TRBV27; D gene unclear. CDR1 and CDR2 from the germline V gene are MNHEY and SMNVEV (reference sequence). This CDR3 spans 13 amino acids. V gave up 2 bases and J gave up 3 bases, with 8 bases separating them. The CDR3 here is CASSLGRSYEQYF. The DNA for the CDR3 is TGTGCCAGCAGTTTAGGACGGAGCTACGAGCAGTACTTC.

The chain links TRBV4-1 to TRBJ2-7; 9 positions agree with TRBD1. This CDR3 has 16 residues. Germline assignment: CDR1 MGHRA and CDR2 YSYEKL. Germline trimming cut 1 base from V and 2 bases from J; bases unmatched to any gene: 6. The CDR3 region is CASSQAGTGIPYEQYF. In nucleotides, the CDR3 is TGCGCCAGCAGCCAAGCCGGGACAGGGATCCCCTACGAGCAGTACTTC.

The chain has TRBV5-6 and TRBJ2-7; TRBD2 might be the D (6 bases). Germline-derived CDR1 and CDR2 are SGHDT and YYEEEE. The length of the CDR3 is 15 residues. Trimming took off 3 bases at V and 7 bases at J, with 20 bases between the two ends. The CDR3 DNA is TGTGCCAGCAGCTCGGACCAGCAAGTCGCGGGGGAGCAGTACTTC. Translated: CASSSDQQVAGEQYF.

The gene calls are TRBV27 and TRBJ2-7; D possibly corresponds to TRBD1 (6 bases). CDR3 length: 13 residues. V was cut by 10 bases and J by 5 bases, with 18 bases left in between. Germline V gives CDR1 MNHEY, CDR2 SMNVEV (reference sequence). CDR3 DNA sequence: TGTGCCACGAGCACAGGGCCCCATAACGAGCAGTACTTC. It is translated as CATSTGPHNEQYF.

The CDR3 is CASSISPGGEQFF. As DNA, the CDR3 is TGTGCCAGTAGTATATCCCCTGGGGGTGAGCAGTTCTTC. V is TRBV19 and J is TRBJ2-1; possibly TRBD1 or TRBD2 for D (5 bases each). The V gene's germline CDR1 is LNHDA and CDR2 SQIVND (reference sequence). The CDR3 is made up of 13 amino acids. Trimming took off 2 bases at V and 9 bases at J, with 11 bases between the two ends.